The clone carrying this T cell receptor beta chain was seen many times. The antigen remains unidentified. The source of the sample is a study of identical twins. The V and J ends lost 4 bases and 1 base, in that order; junction bases with no gene match: 9. Per the germline V gene, CDR1 is SGHRS and CDR2 is YFSETQ. The CDR3 is made up of 16 amino acids. Overall study findings and caveats: These conclusions were based on statistical analysis (cross-sectional, not following the same donors).

Carrying unique molecular identifiers, the cDNA also gained a universal primer site through template switching. From the 5' RACE reads, TCRdb called clonotypes with MiXCR, one entry per CDR3 protein. Altogether 700,000 or so distinct CDR3 sequences are present, under 9% being singletons, with the ten largest covering around 0.95%. These records were also assigned to another study, of yellow fever vaccine responses in identical twins.

The TCR comes from a woman younger than 35 in good health. Sequenced sample: PBMCs. V is TRBV5-1 and J is TRBJ2-3, with TRBD1 matching over 7 bases. The DNA for the CDR3 is TGCGCCAGCAGCACCACTCGACAGGGAGGCACAGATACGCAGTATTTT. Amino acids: CASSTTRQGGTDTQYF.